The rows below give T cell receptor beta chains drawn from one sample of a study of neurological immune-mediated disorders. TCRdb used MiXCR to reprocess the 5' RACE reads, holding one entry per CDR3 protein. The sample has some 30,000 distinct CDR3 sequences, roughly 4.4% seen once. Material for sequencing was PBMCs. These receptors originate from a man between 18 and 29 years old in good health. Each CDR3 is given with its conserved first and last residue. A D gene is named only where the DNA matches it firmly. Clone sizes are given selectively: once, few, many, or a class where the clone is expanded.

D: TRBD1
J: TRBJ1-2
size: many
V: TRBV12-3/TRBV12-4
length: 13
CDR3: CASSPQGARGYTF
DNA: TGTGCCAGCAGTCCTCAGGGGGCGCGTGGCTACACCTTC

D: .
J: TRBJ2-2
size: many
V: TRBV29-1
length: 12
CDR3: CSVEGPTGELFF
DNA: TGCAGCGTTGAAGGTCCTACCGGGGAGCTGTTTTTT

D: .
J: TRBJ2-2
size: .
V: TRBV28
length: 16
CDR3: CASSTELGANTAELFF
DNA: TGTGCCAGTAGCACAGAACTCGGGGCGAACACCGCGGAGCTGTTTTTT

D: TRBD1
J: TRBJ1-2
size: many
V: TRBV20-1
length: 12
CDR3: CSAGQGAFGYTF
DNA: TGCAGTGCTGGACAGGGGGCTTTTGGCTACACCTTC

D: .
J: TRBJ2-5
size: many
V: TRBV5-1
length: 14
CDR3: CASSLGRDGETQYF
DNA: TGCGCCAGCAGCTTGGGCAGGGACGGAGAGACCCAGTACTTC

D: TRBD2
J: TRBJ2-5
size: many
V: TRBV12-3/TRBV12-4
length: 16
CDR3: CASSSTSGGVEETQYF
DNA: TGTGCCAGCAGTTCGACTAGCGGGGGGGTGGAGGAGACCCAGTACTTC

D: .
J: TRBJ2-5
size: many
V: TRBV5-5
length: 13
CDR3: CASSLARQETQYF
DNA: TGTGCCAGCAGCTTGGCTAGACAAGAGACCCAGTACTTC

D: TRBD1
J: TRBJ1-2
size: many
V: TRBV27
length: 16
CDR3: CASSFHGTGTQYGYTF
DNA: TGTGCCAGCAGTTTCCACGGGACAGGGACTCAATATGGCTACACCTTC

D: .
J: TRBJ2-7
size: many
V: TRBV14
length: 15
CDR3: CASSSWTDATYEQYF
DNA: TGTGCCAGCAGCAGCTGGACCGACGCTACCTACGAGCAGTACTTC

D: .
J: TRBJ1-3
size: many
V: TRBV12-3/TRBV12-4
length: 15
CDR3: CASNLFRFSGNTIYF
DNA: TGTGCCAGCAACCTTTTTAGGTTTAGTGGAAACACCATATATTTT

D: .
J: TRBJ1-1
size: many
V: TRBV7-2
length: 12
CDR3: CASSPDYTEAFF
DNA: TGTGCCAGCAGCCCGGACTACACTGAAGCTTTCTTT

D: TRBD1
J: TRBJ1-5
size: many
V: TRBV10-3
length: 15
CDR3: CAISEFWTGGQPQHF
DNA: TGTGCCATCAGTGAGTTCTGGACAGGGGGTCAGCCCCAGCATTTT

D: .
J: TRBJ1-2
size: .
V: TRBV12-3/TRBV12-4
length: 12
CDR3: CASRAGDYGYTF
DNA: TGTGCCAGCAGAGCCGGGGACTATGGCTACACCTTC

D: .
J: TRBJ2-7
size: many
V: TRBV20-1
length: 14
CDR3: CSAPRKAGSYEQYF
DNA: TGCAGTGCTCCGAGAAAAGCCGGGAGCTACGAGCAGTACTTC

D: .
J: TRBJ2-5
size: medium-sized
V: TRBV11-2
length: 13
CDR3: CASSSGNQETQYF
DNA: TGTGCCAGCAGCTCAGGAAACCAAGAGACCCAGTACTTC

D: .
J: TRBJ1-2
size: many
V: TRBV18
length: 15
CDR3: CASSPEVQARYGYTF
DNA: TGTGCCAGCTCACCAGAGGTCCAGGCACGCTATGGCTACACCTTC

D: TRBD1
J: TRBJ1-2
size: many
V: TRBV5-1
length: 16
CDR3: CASSTRETGGKSGYTF
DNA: TGCGCCAGCAGCACCCGGGAGACAGGGGGCAAATCTGGCTACACCTTC

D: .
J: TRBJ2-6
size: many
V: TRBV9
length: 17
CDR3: CASSARRGASGANVLTF
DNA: TGTGCCAGCAGCGCTCGGAGGGGGGCGTCTGGGGCCAACGTCCTGACTTTC

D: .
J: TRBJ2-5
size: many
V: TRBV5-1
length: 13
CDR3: CASSPQVQETQYF
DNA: TGCGCCAGCAGTCCGCAGGTACAAGAAACCCAGTACTTC

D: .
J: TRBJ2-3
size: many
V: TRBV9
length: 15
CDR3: CASSLRTLDTDTQYF
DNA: TGTGCCAGCAGCCTGCGGACACTAGACACAGATACGCAGTATTTT

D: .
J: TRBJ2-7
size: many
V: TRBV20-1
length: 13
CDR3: CSAKVGDTYEQYF
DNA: TGCAGTGCTAAAGTAGGGGACACCTACGAGCAGTACTTC

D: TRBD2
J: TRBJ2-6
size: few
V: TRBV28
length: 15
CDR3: CASSRGGPGANVLTF
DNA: TGTGCCAGCAGCCGCGGGGGGCCTGGGGCCAACGTCCTGACTTTC

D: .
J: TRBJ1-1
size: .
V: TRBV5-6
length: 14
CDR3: CASSLGYLNTEAFF
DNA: TGTGCCAGCAGCTTGGGCTACTTGAACACTGAAGCTTTCTTT

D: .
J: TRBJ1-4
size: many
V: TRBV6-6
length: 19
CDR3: CASSYGRRRGRSENEKLFF
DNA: TGTGCCAGCAGTTACGGGCGGAGGAGGGGGAGGAGTGAAAATGAAAAACTGTTTTTT

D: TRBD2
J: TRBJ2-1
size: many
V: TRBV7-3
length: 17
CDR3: CASSLTPWPAGDNEQFF
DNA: TGTGCCAGCAGCTTAACTCCCTGGCCAGCGGGGGACAATGAGCAGTTCTTC

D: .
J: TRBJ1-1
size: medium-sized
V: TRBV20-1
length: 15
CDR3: CSARDEEGVEGEAFF
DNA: TGCAGTGCTAGAGATGAGGAGGGAGTGGAGGGTGAAGCTTTCTTT

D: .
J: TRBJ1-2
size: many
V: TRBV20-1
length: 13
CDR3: CSASYPVGYGYTF
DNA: TGCAGTGCTAGCTACCCGGTGGGCTATGGCTACACCTTC

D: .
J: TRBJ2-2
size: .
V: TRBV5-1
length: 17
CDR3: CASSTNAGTLTTGELFF
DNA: TGCGCCAGCAGCACGAACGCAGGGACCCTGACTACCGGGGAGCTGTTTTTT

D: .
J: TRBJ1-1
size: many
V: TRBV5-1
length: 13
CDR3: CASSPSSNTEAFF
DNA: TGCGCCAGCAGCCCCAGTTCGAACACTGAAGCTTTCTTT

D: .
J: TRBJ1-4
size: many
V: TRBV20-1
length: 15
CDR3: CSARDGGTVNEKLFF
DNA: TGCAGTGCTAGAGATGGAGGGACGGTTAATGAAAAACTGTTTTTT

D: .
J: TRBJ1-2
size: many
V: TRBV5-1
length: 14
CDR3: CASSLLGGSEGYTF
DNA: TGCGCCAGCAGCTTGCTCGGGGGCAGTGAGGGCTACACCTTC

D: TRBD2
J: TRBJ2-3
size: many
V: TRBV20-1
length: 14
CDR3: CSARERGGADTQYF
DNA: TGCAGTGCTAGAGAGCGCGGGGGGGCCGATACGCAGTATTTT

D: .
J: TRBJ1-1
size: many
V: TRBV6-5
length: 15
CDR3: CASSYSMWGDTEAFF
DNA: TGTGCCAGCAGTTACTCGATGTGGGGAGACACTGAAGCTTTCTTT

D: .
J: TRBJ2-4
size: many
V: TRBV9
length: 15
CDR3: CASSEDPWDKNIQYF
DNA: TGTGCCAGCAGCGAGGACCCGTGGGACAAAAACATTCAGTACTTC

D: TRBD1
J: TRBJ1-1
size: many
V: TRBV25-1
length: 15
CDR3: CASSEPNRGNTEAFF
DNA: TGTGCCAGCAGTGAGCCGAACAGGGGGAACACTGAAGCTTTCTTT

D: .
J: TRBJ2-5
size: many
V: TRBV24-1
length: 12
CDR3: CATSDFRETQYF
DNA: TGTGCCACCAGTGATTTCAGAGAGACCCAGTACTTC

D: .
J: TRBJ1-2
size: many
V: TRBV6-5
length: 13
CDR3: CASSSPENYGYTF
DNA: TGTGCCAGCAGTTCGCCCGAGAACTATGGCTACACCTTC

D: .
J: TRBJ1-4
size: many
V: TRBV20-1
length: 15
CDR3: CSARGNTGGYEKLFF
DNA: TGCAGTGCTAGAGGCAACACCGGGGGCTATGAAAAACTGTTTTTT

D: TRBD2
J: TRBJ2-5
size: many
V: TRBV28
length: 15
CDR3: CASGLGGGDQETQYF
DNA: TGTGCCAGCGGCTTGGGCGGGGGGGACCAAGAGACCCAGTACTTC

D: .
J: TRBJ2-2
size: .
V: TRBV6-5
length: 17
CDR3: CASSFQQGVGSPGELFF
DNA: TGTGCCAGCAGTTTCCAACAGGGTGTGGGCAGCCCCGGGGAGCTGTTTTTT

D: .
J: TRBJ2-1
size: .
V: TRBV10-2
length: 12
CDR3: CASSEEYNEQFF
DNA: TGCGCCAGCAGTGAAGAATACAATGAGCAGTTCTTC

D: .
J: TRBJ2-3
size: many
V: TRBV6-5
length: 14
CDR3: CASSYTRAPDTQYF
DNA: TGTGCCAGCAGTTATACTAGGGCCCCAGATACGCAGTATTTT

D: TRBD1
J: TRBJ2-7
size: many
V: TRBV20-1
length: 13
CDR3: CSASVTGPYEQYF
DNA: TGCAGTGCTAGCGTGACAGGGCCCTACGAGCAGTACTTC

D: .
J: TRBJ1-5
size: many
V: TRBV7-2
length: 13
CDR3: CASSLSGWRPQHF
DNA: TGTGCCAGCAGCTTAAGCGGGTGGCGGCCCCAGCATTTT

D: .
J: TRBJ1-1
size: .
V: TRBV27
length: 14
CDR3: CASSNRAGNTEAFF
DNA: TGTGCCAGCAGCAACAGGGCCGGGAACACTGAAGCTTTCTTT

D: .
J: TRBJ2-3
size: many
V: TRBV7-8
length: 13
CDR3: CASSRYFTDTQYF
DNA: TGTGCCAGCAGCCGTTACTTCACAGATACGCAGTATTTT

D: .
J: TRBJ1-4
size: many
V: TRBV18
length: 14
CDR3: CASSPSIGSEKLFF
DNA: TGTGCCAGCTCACCATCAATAGGGAGTGAAAAACTGTTTTTT

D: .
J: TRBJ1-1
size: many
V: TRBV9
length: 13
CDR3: CASSVDGTLEAFF
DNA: TGTGCCAGCAGCGTAGATGGGACACTTGAAGCTTTCTTT

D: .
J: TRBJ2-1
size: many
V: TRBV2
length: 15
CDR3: CASRPGVFTGNEQFF
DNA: TGTGCCAGCAGGCCAGGGGTCTTTACAGGCAATGAGCAGTTCTTC

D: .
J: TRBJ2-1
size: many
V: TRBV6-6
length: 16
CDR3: CASSHRPGTAINEQFF
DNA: TGTGCCAGCAGCCACCGACCCGGGACTGCTATCAATGAGCAGTTCTTC

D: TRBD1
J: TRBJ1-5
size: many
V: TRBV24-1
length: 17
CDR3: CATSDSSDRGDNQPQHF
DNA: TGTGCCACCAGTGATTCCTCGGACAGGGGGGACAATCAGCCCCAGCATTTT

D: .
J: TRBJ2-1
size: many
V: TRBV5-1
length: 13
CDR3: CASSLGRPNEQFF
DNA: TGCGCCAGCAGCTTGGGCAGACCCAATGAGCAGTTCTTC

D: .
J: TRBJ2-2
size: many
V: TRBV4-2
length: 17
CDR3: CASSQEGGDLNTGELFF
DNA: TGTGCCAGCAGCCAAGAAGGAGGAGATCTTAACACCGGGGAGCTGTTTTTT

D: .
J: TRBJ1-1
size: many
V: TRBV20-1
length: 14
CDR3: CSAGDSRMNTEAFF
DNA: TGCAGTGCTGGTGACAGTCGTATGAACACTGAAGCTTTCTTT

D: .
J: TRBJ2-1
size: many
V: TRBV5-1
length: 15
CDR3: CASSSVPDSSNEQFF
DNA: TGCGCCAGCAGCTCTGTTCCGGATTCCAGCAATGAGCAGTTCTTC